This T cell receptor (beta chain) appears in the sequencing data of a study of T-cell memory formation after mild COVID-19. This clonotype has more than one count but fewer than ten. The CDR3 totals 14 residues. Germline assignment: CDR1 SGHRS and CDR2 YFSETQ. V lost 2 bases to trimming and J lost 2 bases, with 10 bases between them. TCRdb re-analysed the 5' RACE reads in MiXCR, keeping a single row per CDR3 protein. The sample lists around 470,000 distinct CDR3 sequences; 15% to 25% were seen once. The chain recombines TRBV5-1 with TRBJ1-2; D is undetermined. This sequence was found in an adult woman who had mild COVID-19 (a few samples of this study predate the infection). Cell type and time point are not known. Sequencing input: PBMCs or a T cell subset sorted from them (not recorded which). DNA of the CDR3: TGCGCCAGCAGCTTAATGGATGGAAACTATGGCTACACCTTC. This encodes CASSLMDGNYGYTF.